The rows below give T cell receptor beta chains drawn from one sample of a study of blood T cell repertoires in COVID-19. The protocol was immunoSEQ multiplex PCR, while the TCRdb copy is restricted to in-frame clones and leaves out a portion. The table lists approximately 170,000 clones, roughly 84% of them singletons. The sequenced material came from peripheral blood. The receptors stem from a man in his 70s with active or convalescent COVID-19. CDR3s include the opening cysteine and the closing phenylalanine or tryptophan. The D gene is left open where the match is weak. Clone size, where shown, is once, few, many, or a class for clones that have expanded.

d_gene | abundance | j_gene | v_gene | CDR3nt | CDR3aa
NA | NA | TRBJ2-7 | TRBV15 | TGTGCCACCAGCAGAGATTTAGGAGCCGGCAGCTACGAGCAGTACTTC | CATSRDLGAGSYEQYF
TRBD1 | NA | TRBJ1-1 | TRBV28 | TGTGCCAGCAGTCTCCCGACAGGGGGCGTGATGAACACTGAAGCTTTCTTT | CASSLPTGGVMNTEAFF
TRBD1 | few | TRBJ1-5 | TRBV10-3 | TGTGCCATCAGTGAGTCAGGGGGCGGTCAGCCCCAGCATTTT | CAISESGGGQPQHF
TRBD1 | NA | TRBJ2-3 | TRBV6-5 | TGTGCCAGCAGTCGGGACAGGATGAGCACAGATACGCAGTATTTT | CASSRDRMSTDTQYF
NA | NA | TRBJ2-6 | TRBV25-1 | TGTGCCAGCAGTCCCCAAACGGGTTTTTTGCCTGGGGCCAACGTCCTGACTTTC | CASSPQTGFLPGANVLTF
TRBD1 | NA | TRBJ1-1 | TRBV28 | TGTGCCAGCAGGGGGACAGGGCTTCCGAGCGCTGAAGCTTTCTTT | CASRGTGLPSAEAFF
NA | NA | TRBJ1-2 | TRBV29-1 | TGCAGCGTTGCACTGGGGGGTGGCTACACCTTC | CSVALGGGYTF
NA | NA | TRBJ1-5 | TRBV10-2 | TGCGCCAGCGGAGTGGGTCAACATCAGCCCCAGCATTTT | CASGVGQHQPQHF
NA | NA | TRBJ1-2 | TRBV27 | TGTGCCAGCAGTTTAAGGGGCAGGGAAGATGGCTACACCTTC | CASSLRGREDGYTF
NA | NA | TRBJ1-5 | TRBV12-3/TRBV12-4 | TGTGCCAGCAGCTACAGAAACAATCAGCCCCAGCATTTT | CASSYRNNQPQHF
TRBD1 | NA | TRBJ1-6 | TRBV19 | TGTGCCAGTAGTAACGGGATCGGACAGGATAATTCACCCCTCCACTTT | CASSNGIGQDNSPLHF
NA | NA | TRBJ2-7 | TRBV28 | TGTGCCAGCAGTACTTACTACGAGCAGTACTTC | CASSTYYEQYF
NA | NA | TRBJ2-3 | TRBV5-1 | TGCGCCAGCAGCTTGGTGGCAGGGAGGGGGACAGATACGCAGTATTTT | CASSLVAGRGTDTQYF
NA | NA | TRBJ2-3 | TRBV7-8 | TGTGCCAGCAGCCCCGGAGGCGATACGCAGTATTTT | CASSPGGDTQYF
NA | few | TRBJ1-5 | TRBV5-6 | TGTGCCAGCAGCTTGGCCGGCGGTGAGTATCAGCCCCAGCATTTT | CASSLAGGEYQPQHF
NA | NA | TRBJ1-1 | TRBV5-8 | TGTGCCAGCAGCTTTCAGAAGAACACTGAAGCTTTCTTT | CASSFQKNTEAFF
NA | NA | TRBJ2-7 | TRBV11-2 | TGTGCCAGCAGGCCCCCTGGGAGGCCCTACGAGCAGTACTTC | CASRPPGRPYEQYF
NA | NA | TRBJ1-2 | TRBV12-3/TRBV12-4 | TGTGCCAGCAGTCTCAGGGGCTATGGCTACACCTTC | CASSLRGYGYTF
TRBD2 | NA | TRBJ2-5 | TRBV29-1 | TGCAGCGTTGAAAGTAAGGCGGGAGGACGAGAGACCCAGTACTTC | CSVESKAGGRETQYF
TRBD1 | NA | TRBJ1-1 | TRBV19 | TGTGCCACCCAACGGGACAGGGGGCCGAACACTGAAGCTTTCTTT | CATQRDRGPNTEAFF
TRBD2 | NA | TRBJ2-1 | TRBV5-4 | TGTGCCAGCAGCAAGGGACTAGCGGGGAGCTCCTACAATGAGCAGTTCTTC | CASSKGLAGSSYNEQFF
NA | NA | TRBJ1-1 | TRBV6-2/TRBV6-3 | TGTGCCAGCAGTCTTACCTACAACACTGAAGCTTTCTTT | CASSLTYNTEAFF
TRBD2 | NA | TRBJ2-3 | TRBV7-6 | TGTGCCAGCAGCGCAGGACTAGCGGGGGTTGTAGATACGCAGTATTTT | CASSAGLAGVVDTQYF
TRBD2 | once | TRBJ2-7 | TRBV5-1 | TGCGCCAGCAGCTTGTCCGGGACTACGGCCTACGAGCAGTACTTC | CASSLSGTTAYEQYF
TRBD2 | NA | TRBJ2-4 | TRBV5-1 | TGCGCCAGCAGCGGAACCTCCGGGACTAGCGGCAAAAACATTCAGTACTTC | CASSGTSGTSGKNIQYF
NA | NA | TRBJ2-3 | TRBV14 | TGTGCCAGCAGCCCCCGCAATCTCGCGGGCACAGATACGCAGTATTTT | CASSPRNLAGTDTQYF
TRBD1 | NA | TRBJ2-5 | TRBV2 | TGTGCCAGCAGTGTGAGTCAGGGGGTGGAGACCCAGTACTTC | CASSVSQGVETQYF
NA | NA | TRBJ2-5 | TRBV4-3 | TGCGCCAGCAGCCAAGAAATAGGGGCAGACGTCCGGGAGACCCAGTACTTC | CASSQEIGADVRETQYF
NA | NA | TRBJ2-5 | TRBV7-9 | TGTGCCAGCAGTTCCCATGGAGGGTCGGTAGAGACCCAGTACTTC | CASSSHGGSVETQYF
NA | many | TRBJ2-2 | TRBV2 | TGTGCCAGCAGTGAGTTGAGGGCCGGGGAGCTGTTTTTT | CASSELRAGELFF
NA | NA | TRBJ1-2 | TRBV28 | TGTGCCAGCAGGGCACCAAACTATGGCTACACCTTC | CASRAPNYGYTF
NA | NA | TRBJ1-1 | TRBV4-3 | TGCGCCAGCAGCCAAGATAGGGGGACACTGAACACTGAAGCTTTCTTT | CASSQDRGTLNTEAFF
NA | NA | TRBJ2-1 | TRBV19 | TGTGCCAGTAGTATAGCACTATTTAGATCCTACAATGAGCAGTTCTTC | CASSIALFRSYNEQFF
TRBD1 | NA | TRBJ1-2 | TRBV6-5 | TGTGCCAGCAGCCGGGACAGGATAGTAGGCTACACCTTC | CASSRDRIVGYTF
NA | once | TRBJ1-6 | TRBV12-5 | TGTGCTAGTGGCTCGGGTTTCCACGAATCACCCCTCCACTTT | CASGSGFHESPLHF
NA | NA | TRBJ2-5 | TRBV5-1 | TGCGCCAGCAGCAAAGGGGTAGGGGAGACCCAGTACTTC | CASSKGVGETQYF
NA | NA | TRBJ1-1 | TRBV7-2 | TGTGCCAGCAGCTCTGGGGCCAACACTGAAGCTTTCTTT | CASSSGANTEAFF
TRBD2 | NA | TRBJ2-5 | TRBV28 | TGTGCCAGCTCCAACAGACTAGCGGGGACACAAGAGACCCAGTACTTC | CASSNRLAGTQETQYF
TRBD2 | NA | TRBJ2-7 | TRBV28 | TGTGCCAGCAGTCTCGCCCTCCGGCTAGCGGCCTTCTCCTACGAGCAGTACTTC | CASSLALRLAAFSYEQYF
TRBD2 | NA | TRBJ2-7 | TRBV2 | TGTGCCAGCAGGGAACTAGCGGGAGCCTACGAGCAGTACTTC | CASRELAGAYEQYF
NA | NA | TRBJ2-2 | TRBV13 | TGTGCCAGCAGCTTGCGGGGAAAGACAGGGCCCGCCGGGGAGCTGTTTTTT | CASSLRGKTGPAGELFF
NA | NA | TRBJ1-4 | TRBV11-2 | TGTGCCAGCAGCCAAGGGGCTGGGGGGGAACTGTTTTTT | CASSQGAGGELFF
NA | NA | TRBJ2-7 | TRBV7-7 | TGTGCTAGCAGCTTATCATACGGAGCCCAGAACGAGCAGTACTTC | CASSLSYGAQNEQYF
NA | NA | TRBJ1-2 | TRBV4-3 | TGCGCCAGCAGCCAAGCTGGAGGGTACTCGGGCTACACCTTC | CASSQAGGYSGYTF
NA | NA | TRBJ1-3 | TRBV4-3 | TGCGCCAGCAGCCAAGATAGAACCGTTCGAAACACCATATATTTT | CASSQDRTVRNTIYF
NA | NA | TRBJ2-2 | TRBV28 | TGTGCCAGCAGTTTGAGCGGAGCCAACACCGGGGAGCTGTTTTTT | CASSLSGANTGELFF
TRBD2 | NA | TRBJ2-5 | TRBV7-8 | TGTGCCAGCAGCCGGGGGGGGGTTGAGACCCAGTACTTC | CASSRGGVETQYF
TRBD1 | NA | TRBJ1-5 | TRBV7-8 | TGTGCCAGCAGCTCCGACAGGGGAAGGCCCCAGCATTTT | CASSSDRGRPQHF